This T cell receptor beta chain was captured in a study of regulatory T cells in long-lasting Graves disease (dated by TCRdb to about 2021). As for the study more broadly: Persistent Graves' disease meant more than 5 years of antithyroid drug treatment with TSH receptor autoantibodies that stayed positive. Patients with persistent Graves' disease were compared with patients with newly diagnosed Graves' disease using TCR sequencing and RNA sequencing of peripheral blood. The study was conducted in China and was registered as a clinical trial. A total of 33 samples were covered by TCR sequencing, comprising roughly 13 persistent and around 20 newly diagnosed Graves' disease patients. Persistent Graves' disease patients in the clinical cohort had taken antithyroid drugs for approximately 10 years on average. Broad study findings and their caveats: Only peripheral blood was studied, because thyroid tissue, the primary lesion, was inaccessible. The authors noted that the small sample size was a limitation that may lower accuracy. Lower TCR Shannon entropy and fewer highly expanded clones were observed in persistent Graves' disease patients than in newly diagnosed patients, which suggested clonal expansion. More public clonotypes were shared among persistent patients (roughly 2,900) than among newly diagnosed patients (under 1,000). TRBV28, TRBJ1-2 and TRBJ2-5 were preferentially used in persistent disease, while TRBV20-1 and TRBJ2-1 were favored in newly diagnosed disease. Sequencing and analysis were limited to the TCR beta chain.

CDR1 and CDR2 (SGDLS, YYNGEE) derive from the germline V gene. The CDR3 runs 14 amino acids, cysteine and phenylalanine included. The read is trimmed to its CDR3 DNA, 42 bases read in frame from base 1. V was cut back by 4 bases and J by 9 bases, leaving a gap of 17 bases between them. As for this clonotype: There is no known antigen for this receptor. One base away there is no much larger clone; base qualities are not given.

The time point label of this sample denotes: persistent/refractory GD, antithyroid drugs over 5 years with positive TRAb. For both TCR sequencing and RNA sequencing, RNA was extracted from PBMCs in TRIzol. Graves' disease was diagnosed according to American Thyroid Association guidelines. Recruitment of patients was carried out at an endocrinology department in Xi'an, China. Each patient gave about 8.1 milliliters of peripheral blood, collected in an EDTA anticoagulant tube. Ficoll Paque Plus density gradient separation was used to isolate PBMCs, and no additional T cell sorting was done. An Agilent 2100 Bioanalyzer and agarose gel were used to assess RNA quality, and a NanoDrop 2000 was used to measure RNA concentration. The library came from multiplex PCR. The sequencer listed for this sample is Illumina HiSeq 4000. TCR beta libraries were built with iRepertoire HTBI primers and Arm-PCR amplification of CDR3 regions. Gel purification was performed on PCR products prior to sequencing. The source study handled its data this way. Gene usage analysis of CDR3 amino acid clonotypes used the 55 to 80 TRBV and fewer than 15 TRBJ segments found across samples. COPE and FqMerger were used to merge the filtered high-quality paired reads into contigs. Contigs were aligned with BLAST to IMGT TRBV, TRBD and TRBJ reference genes, and CDR3 was defined per IMGT. Any clonotype with a frequency above 0.1% was classified as a highly expanded clone. Shannon entropy served as the measure of repertoire diversity, while the Gini coefficient captured V-J evenness. Clonotypes shared by more than one individual were considered public. TCRdb trimmed the raw reads at Q25, called clones with MiXCR and kept productive beta chains. Each CDR3 protein gets just one entry, which takes the most common genes and DNA from the rows behind it. The V and J calls were determined by TCRdb, not by the authors. This sample holds roughly 500,000 distinct CDR3 sequences; under 25% were observed only once. Around 12% of the sample is held by the ten biggest clonotypes.

The V and J segments used are TRBV9 and TRBJ1-5; the D gene is not confidently resolved. The TCR was taken from a female donor with Graves disease. This material consisted of peripheral blood mononuclear cells (PBMCs), taken when the disease was refractory, from a patient treated with antithyroid drugs. The DNA sequence is TGTGCCAGCAGCCCCCATGCAGTGGCCGGGCCCCAGCATTTT. The encoded protein is CASSPHAVAGPQHF.